This entry features one T cell receptor beta chain sequence. Its target is unknown. The same CDR3 is also encoded by other DNA sequences in this sample. From germline, CDR1 is SGDLS and CDR2 YYNGEE. The CDR3 extends over 15 amino acids. The ends lost 0 bases at V and 9 bases at J; junction bases unmatched: 4. The sample is drawn from a study of shared clonotypes between healthy human individuals. Whole-study results and caveats: Sampling covered nothing but blood. Tissue TCR repertoires likely differ from those found in blood. Larger richness was generally estimated for naive than memory subsets.

TCRdb's table, derived via immunoSEQ multiplex PCR, lists solely in-frame clones and lacks some. The data hold about 2.4 million clones, with 80% to 95% observed a single time. This TCR was sampled from a man between 18 and 35 years old in good health. Some clones in this sample may be carry-over from other donors' samples. The gene calls are TRBV9 and TRBJ2-1; 12 bases are a match to TRBD2. The sample taken for sequencing was naive CD4+ T cells from PBMCs. Subset defined: CD45RA+ positively selected. The CDR3 coding sequence is TGTGCCAGCAGCGTAGGACTAGCGGGAGAGGGTGAGCAGTTCTTC. Its protein is CASSVGLAGEGEQFF.